The 16 T cell receptor beta chains listed next were all sequenced from one sample in a study of T cell responses to AZD1222 COVID-19 vaccine. Some clones are missing from TCRdb's copy, which holds only in-frame ones; the method was immunoSEQ multiplex PCR. Among about 70,000 clones listed, about nine tenths were seen once. The sample was peripheral blood, taken 28 days after the second AZD1222 dose. Source of these receptors: an adult who received the AZD1222 COVID-19 vaccine.

This rearrangement joins TRBV5-4 to TRBJ2-5; TRBD2 is a possible D gene (5 bases). Trimming pared 5 bases from V and 5 bases from J, leaving 22 bases between. The CDR3 contains 16 residues. The germline CDR1 and CDR2 sequences are SGHNT and YYREEE (reference sequence). The CDR3 coding sequence is TGTGCCAGCAGACCGCGAGACCAGGCGGGTTGGGAGACCCAGTACTTC. This codes for CASRPRDQAGWETQYF.

In this sample, this clone turned up a few times. The gene calls are TRBV7-3 and TRBJ2-7; D possibly uses TRBD1 or TRBD2 (5 bases each). The CDR3 totals 15 residues. V lost 1 base and J lost 1, with 11 bases in between. Per the germline V gene, CDR1 is SGHTA and CDR2 is FQGTGA. CDR3 region: CASSLKVGESYEQYF. DNA of the CDR3: TGTGCCAGCAGCTTAAAGGTGGGGGAATCCTACGAGCAGTACTTC.

The chain is built from TRBV7-2 and TRBJ2-7, with 10 bases lining up with TRBD2. The trim removed 0 bases at V and 0 bases at J, leaving 5 bases unmatched. This CDR3 is 17 amino acids long. Germline V gene sequence: CDR1 SGHTA, CDR2 FQGNSA. The CDR3 loop is CASSLAAGGPLSYEQYF. The CDR3 region has the DNA TGTGCCAGCAGCTTAGCAGCGGGAGGGCCCCTCTCCTACGAGCAGTACTTC.

This sequence joins TRBV2 and TRBJ1-5; no clear D gene. This CDR3 has 12 amino acids. The V end lost 7 bases, the J end lost 3 bases, and 7 bases lay between the germline ends. Per the germline V gene, CDR1 is SNHLY and CDR2 is FYNNEI. As DNA, the CDR3 is TGTGCCAGCACCACGGACAATCAGCCCCAGCATTTT. Translation: CASTTDNQPQHF.

V gene TRBV10-3 combines with J gene TRBJ1-4; no clear D. The CDR3 consists of 12 residues. Germline loops: CDR1 ENHRY, CDR2 SYGVKD. Trimming pared 10 bases from V and 8 bases from J, leaving 14 bases between. The CDR3 sequence: CATGTIGEKLFF. The CDR3 coding sequence is TGTGCCACTGGAACGATCGGAGAAAAACTGTTTTTT.

The gene calls are TRBV9 and TRBJ1-2; tentative D call: TRBD1 (5 bases). This CDR3 has 14 residues. CDR1 SGDLS and CDR2 YYNGEE come from the germline V gene. V shed 0 bases and J shed 6 bases, with 12 bases lying between them. The CDR3 DNA follows: TGTGCCAGCAGCGTAGCGGGGCGCGGGGATGGCTACACCTTC. Amino acid sequence: CASSVAGRGDGYTF. The whole variable domain, remainder taken from reference TRBV9 and TRBJ1-2, is DSGVTQTPKHLITATGQRVTLRCSPRSGDLSVYWYQQSLDQGLQFLIQYYNGEERAKGNILERFSAQQFPDLHSELNLSSLELGDSALYFCASSVAGRGDGYTFGSGTRLTVV.

This clone was observed once. V and J are TRBV7-9 and TRBJ2-3; D is possibly TRBD2 (6 bases). The V end lost 11 bases, the J end lost 2 bases, and 17 bases lay between the germline ends. The CDR3 consists of 14 residues. The V gene's germline CDR1 is SEHNR and CDR2 FQNEAQ (reference sequence). As DNA, the CDR3 is TGTGCCGGGGACCGGGACTCCTCCACAGATACGCAGTATTTT. This codes for CAGDRDSSTDTQYF.

The chain has TRBV7-8 and TRBJ2-3; no clear D gene. With 1 base removed from V and 3 bases from J, the gap between germline ends came to 14 bases. Germline CDR1 SGHVS, CDR2 FQNEAQ. This CDR3 contains 16 residues. The CDR3 sequence: CASSLVAPLRTDTQYF. Here the CDR3 DNA reads TGTGCCAGCAGCTTAGTGGCTCCATTACGGACAGATACGCAGTATTTT.

This clone was recorded once. This CDR3 is CASSPRGERVEQLFF. Here the CDR3 DNA reads TGTGCCAGCAGCCCCAGGGGGGAAAGGGTCGAGCAACTGTTTTTT. V gene TRBV7-2 combines with J gene TRBJ1-4, with 7 nucleotides matching TRBD1. CDR1 and CDR2 (germline): SGHTA, FQGNSA. The CDR3 runs 15 residues. After removal of 5 bases from V and 12 bases from J, the junction contained 15 bases not matched to a gene.

This clone was picked up one time. Here the CDR3 reads CAWRGEGETQYF. The CDR3 DNA reads TGTGCCTGGAGAGGGGAAGGGGAGACCCAGTACTTC. The rearrangement uses TRBV30 and TRBJ2-5; D might be TRBD1 (5 bases). The CDR3 extends over 12 amino acids. The ends were cut back, 3 bases at V and 5 bases at J, with 10 bases in the middle. Germline CDR1 GTSNPN, CDR2 SVGIG (reference sequence).

The chain has TRBV11-3 and TRBJ2-3; perhaps TRBD2 as D (5 bases). CDR1 and CDR2 from the germline V gene are SGHNT and YENEEA. The V end lost 4 bases, the J end lost 5 bases, and 22 bases lay between the germline ends. There are 17 residues in the CDR3. CDR3 DNA sequence: TGTGCCAGCAGCTCCCCGCTTACGAGGGCCAGGCAAGATACGCAGTATTTT. Amino acid sequence: CASSSPLTRARQDTQYF.

This sequence joins TRBV9 and TRBJ1-6; 8 nucleotides match TRBD1. This CDR3 region has 14 residues. Germline CDR1 reads SGDLS; CDR2 reads YYNGEE. The ends lost 2 bases at V and 14 bases at J; junction bases unmatched: 9. CDR3 residues: CASSVGQAEGALHF. As DNA, the CDR3 is TGTGCCAGCAGCGTGGGACAGGCCGAGGGGGCCCTCCACTTT.

In this sample, this clone turned up once. V and J are TRBV11-3 and TRBJ1-1; TRBD1 might be the D (6 bases). The CDR3 has 13 amino acids. The germline V gene has CDR1 SGHNT and CDR2 YENEEA. The ends were cut back, 0 bases at V and 4 bases at J, with 6 bases in the middle. CDR3 sequence (DNA): TGTGCCAGCAGCTTAGAGGGGGCCACTGAAGCTTTCTTT. Protein sequence: CASSLEGATEAFF.

The chain has TRBV2 and TRBJ1-5; weak D call: TRBD1 (6 bases). Germline V CDR1 and CDR2: SNHLY, FYNNEI. V dropped 7 bases and J dropped 1 base, with 11 bases sitting between them. The CDR3 is 14 residues long. CDR3 protein: CASTGTNSNQPQHF. The CDR3 nucleotides are TGTGCCAGCACCGGGACAAACAGCAATCAGCCCCAGCATTTT.

J is TRBJ1-2 and V is TRBV2; tentative D call: TRBD1 (5 bases). CDR3 length: 15 amino acids. Between the trimmed V and J ends, which lost 1 base and 5 bases, there was a span of 14 bases. Germline V gene data show CDR1 as SNHLY and CDR2 as FYNNEI. The CDR3 region is CASSEGRGGGYGYTF. DNA of the CDR3: TGTGCCAGCAGTGAAGGGAGAGGCGGGGGGTATGGCTACACCTTC.

The chain carries TRBV24-1 and TRBJ1-2; 9 nucleotides line up with TRBD1. The CDR3 contains 14 residues. The germline V gene encodes CDR1 KGHDR and CDR2 SFDVKD. With 3 bases clipped from V and 8 bases from J, the junction kept 6 bases outside the gene matches. CDR3 amino acids: CATSDPGQGRGYTF. The CDR3 region has the DNA TGTGCCACCAGTGATCCGGGACAGGGTAGGGGCTACACCTTC.